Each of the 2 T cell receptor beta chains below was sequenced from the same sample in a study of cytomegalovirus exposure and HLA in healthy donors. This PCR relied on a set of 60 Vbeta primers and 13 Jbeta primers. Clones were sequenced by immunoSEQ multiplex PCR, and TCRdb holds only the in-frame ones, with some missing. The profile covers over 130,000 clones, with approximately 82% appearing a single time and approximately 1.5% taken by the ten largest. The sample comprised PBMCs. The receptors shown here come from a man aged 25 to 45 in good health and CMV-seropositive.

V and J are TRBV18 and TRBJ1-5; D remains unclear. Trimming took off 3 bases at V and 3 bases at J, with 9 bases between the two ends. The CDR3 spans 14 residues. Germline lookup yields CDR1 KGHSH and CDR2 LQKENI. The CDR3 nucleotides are TGTGCCAGCTCACCCTATCCCCTCAATCAGCCCCAGCATTTT. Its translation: CASSPYPLNQPQHF. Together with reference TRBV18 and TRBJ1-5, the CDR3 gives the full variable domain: NAGVMQNPRHLVRRRGQEARLRCSPMKGHSHVYWYRQLPEEGLKFMVYLQKENIIDESGMPKERFSAEFPKEGPSILRIQQVVRGDSAAYFCASSPYPLNQPQHFGDGTRLSIL.

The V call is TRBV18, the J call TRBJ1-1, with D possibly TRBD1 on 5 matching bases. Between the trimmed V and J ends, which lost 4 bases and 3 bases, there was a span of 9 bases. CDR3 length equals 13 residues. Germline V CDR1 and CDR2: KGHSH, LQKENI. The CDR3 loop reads CASSRGADTEAFF. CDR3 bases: TGTGCCAGCTCACGGGGCGCGGACACTGAAGCTTTCTTT.